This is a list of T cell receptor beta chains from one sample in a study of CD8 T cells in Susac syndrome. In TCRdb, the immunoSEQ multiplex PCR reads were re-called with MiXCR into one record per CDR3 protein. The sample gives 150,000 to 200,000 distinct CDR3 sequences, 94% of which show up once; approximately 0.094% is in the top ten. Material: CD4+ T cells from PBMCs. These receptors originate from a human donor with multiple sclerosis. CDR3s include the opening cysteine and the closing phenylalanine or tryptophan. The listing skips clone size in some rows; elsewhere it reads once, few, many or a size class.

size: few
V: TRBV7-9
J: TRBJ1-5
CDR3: CASSLGRINQPQHF

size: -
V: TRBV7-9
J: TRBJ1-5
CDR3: CASSPGTSNQPQHF

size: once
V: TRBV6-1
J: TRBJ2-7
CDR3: CASSPLSGTSGRASYEQYF

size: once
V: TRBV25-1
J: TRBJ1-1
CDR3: CASIGWDSGNTEAFF

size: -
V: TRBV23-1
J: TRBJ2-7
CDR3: CASSQSGGYEGYEQYF

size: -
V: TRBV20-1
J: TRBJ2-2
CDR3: CSARWVGSPGELFF

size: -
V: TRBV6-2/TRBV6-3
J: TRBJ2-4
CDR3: CASNRAGEISLAKNIQYF

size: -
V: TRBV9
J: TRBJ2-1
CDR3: CASSVDGTVRNEQFF

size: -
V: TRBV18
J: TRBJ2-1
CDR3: CASSSLWDQFF

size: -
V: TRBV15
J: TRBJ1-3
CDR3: CATSRDRAGNTIYF

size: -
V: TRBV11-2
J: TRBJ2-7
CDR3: CASSLMVTYEQYF

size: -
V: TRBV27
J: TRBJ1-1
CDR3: CASSQTGDTEAFF

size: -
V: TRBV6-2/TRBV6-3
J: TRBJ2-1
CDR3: CASSSGYGLAETNEQFF

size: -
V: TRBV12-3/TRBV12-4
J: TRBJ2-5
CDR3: CASSLDAGRKETQYF

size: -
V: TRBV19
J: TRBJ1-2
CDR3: CARPTLGYTF

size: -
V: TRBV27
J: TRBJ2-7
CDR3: CASSLRDRGGEQYF

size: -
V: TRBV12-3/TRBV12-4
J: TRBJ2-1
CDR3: CASSLWGEGRNEQFF

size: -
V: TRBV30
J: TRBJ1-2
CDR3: CAWSVSFLDYGYTF

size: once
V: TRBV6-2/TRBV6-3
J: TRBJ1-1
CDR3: CASSFPFGGGHTEAFF

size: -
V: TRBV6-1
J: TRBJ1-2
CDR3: CASISWDRQNLQGYTF

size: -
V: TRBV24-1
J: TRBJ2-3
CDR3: CATSDRKLQADTQYF

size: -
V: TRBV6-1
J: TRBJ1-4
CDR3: CASSPRGAWGTNEKLFF

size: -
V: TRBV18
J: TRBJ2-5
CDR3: CASSATSVVKETQYF

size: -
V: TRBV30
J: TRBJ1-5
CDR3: CAWAPGEDQPQHF

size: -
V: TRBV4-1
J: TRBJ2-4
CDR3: CASSPSGYEGEYF

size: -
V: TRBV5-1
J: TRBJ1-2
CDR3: CASSLAAGTYGYTF

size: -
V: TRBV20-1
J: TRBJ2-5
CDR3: CSAPGLAGGETQYF

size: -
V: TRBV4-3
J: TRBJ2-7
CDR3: CASSRLTGEEQYF

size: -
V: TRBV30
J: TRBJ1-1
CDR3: CAWSYRGKNTEAFF

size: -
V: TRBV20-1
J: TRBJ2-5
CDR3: CSARESRTTAGETQYF

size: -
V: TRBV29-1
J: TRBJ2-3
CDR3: CSVERDNTDTQYF

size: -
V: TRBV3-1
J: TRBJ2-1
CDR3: CASSQDLGGGLYNEQFF

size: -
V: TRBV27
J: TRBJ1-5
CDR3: CASSLQGAWNQPQHF

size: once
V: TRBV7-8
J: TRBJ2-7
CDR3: CASRGQGRAYEQYF

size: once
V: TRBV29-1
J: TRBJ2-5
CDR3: CSVERVGETQYF

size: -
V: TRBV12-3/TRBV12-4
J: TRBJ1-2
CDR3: CASSSPMRLPGTGYTF

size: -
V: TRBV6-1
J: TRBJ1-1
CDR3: CASRTGQVDTEAFF

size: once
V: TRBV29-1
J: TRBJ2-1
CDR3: CSVEARTYNEQFF

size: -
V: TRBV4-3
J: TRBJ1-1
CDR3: CASSPGQGRNLNTEAFF

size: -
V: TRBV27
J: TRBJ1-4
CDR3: CASSLYSDRVEKLFF

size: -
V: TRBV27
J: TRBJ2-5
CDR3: CASSYGSPAGTQYF

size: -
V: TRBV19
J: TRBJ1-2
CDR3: CATMRGFRDGYTF

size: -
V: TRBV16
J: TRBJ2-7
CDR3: CASSNYRGYEQYF

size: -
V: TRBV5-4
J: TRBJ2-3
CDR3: CAGRDSGGESTDTQYF

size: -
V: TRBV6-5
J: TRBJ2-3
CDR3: CASSYSKPDTQYF

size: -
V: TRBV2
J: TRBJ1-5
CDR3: CASRGSSGNQPQHF

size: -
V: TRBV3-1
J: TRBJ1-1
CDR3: CASSQYFRGAYTEAFF

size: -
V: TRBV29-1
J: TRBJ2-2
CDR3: CSARTSSNTGELFF

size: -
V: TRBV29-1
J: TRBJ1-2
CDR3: CSATGGSNYGYTF

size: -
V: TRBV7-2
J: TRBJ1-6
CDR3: CASSPGPTNSPLHF

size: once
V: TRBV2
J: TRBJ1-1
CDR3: CASSGRGTEAFF

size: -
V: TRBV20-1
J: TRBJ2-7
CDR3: CSASALAGIYEQYF

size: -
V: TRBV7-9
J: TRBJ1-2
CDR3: CASSLSGLGYTF

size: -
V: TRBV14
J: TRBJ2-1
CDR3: CASSQSSGSRNEQFF

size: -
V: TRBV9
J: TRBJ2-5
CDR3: CASNTGTSRETQYF

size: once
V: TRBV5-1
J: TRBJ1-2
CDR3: CASSLNVREGYTF

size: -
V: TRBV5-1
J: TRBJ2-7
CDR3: CASSYYGTQAYEQYF

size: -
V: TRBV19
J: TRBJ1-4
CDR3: CASSIDLAGDGVATNEKLFF

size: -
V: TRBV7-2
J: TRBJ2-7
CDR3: CASSYRRESYEQYF